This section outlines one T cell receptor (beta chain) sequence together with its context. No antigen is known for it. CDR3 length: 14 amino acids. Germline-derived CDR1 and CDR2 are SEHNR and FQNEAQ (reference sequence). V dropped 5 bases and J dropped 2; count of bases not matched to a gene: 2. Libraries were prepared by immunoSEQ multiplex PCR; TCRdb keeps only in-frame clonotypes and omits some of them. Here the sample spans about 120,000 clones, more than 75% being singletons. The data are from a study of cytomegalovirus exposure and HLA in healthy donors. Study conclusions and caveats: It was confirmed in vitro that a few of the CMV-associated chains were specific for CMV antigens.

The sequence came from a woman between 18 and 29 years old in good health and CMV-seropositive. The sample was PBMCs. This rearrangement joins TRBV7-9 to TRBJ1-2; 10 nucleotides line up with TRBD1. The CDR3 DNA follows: TGTGCCAGCAGCCCGGGACAGGGGAACTATGGCTACACCTTC. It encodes CASSPGQGNYGYTF.